These 29 T cell receptor beta chains were sequenced from one sample in a study of T cell responses to AZD1222 COVID-19 vaccine. Assay: immunoSEQ multiplex PCR; the TCRdb copy retains only in-frame clones and omits some. The table includes some 170,000 clones, roughly nine tenths detected once. The specimen was peripheral blood, collected on day 0 of AZD1222 vaccination. The receptors here all came from an adult in good health.

This chain connects TRBV6-4 to TRBJ1-1; D perhaps matches TRBD1 (5 bases). Between the trimmed V and J ends, which lost 6 bases and 0 bases, there was a span of 14 bases. This CDR3 is built from 15 residues. Germline V lookup: CDR1 MRHNA, CDR2 SNTAGT. This CDR3 is CASRVTGALNTEAFF. In DNA, the CDR3 is TGTGCCAGCAGAGTAACCGGGGCCTTGAACACTGAAGCTTTCTTT.

The chain recombines TRBV5-6 with TRBJ2-2, with D hard to call. The germline V and J ends were trimmed by 2 bases and 1 base, with 9 bases remaining between them. This CDR3 contains 15 residues. CDR1 and CDR2 (germline): SGHDT, YYEEEE. The CDR3 DNA sequence: TGTGCCAGCAGCTTAAGGCAAGTGAACACCGGGGAGCTGTTTTTT. Its translation is CASSLRQVNTGELFF.

In this sample, this clone turned up once. The chain combines TRBV18 with TRBJ1-1, with unresolved D. The germline CDR1 and CDR2 sequences are KGHSH and LQKENI. This CDR3 has 16 residues. Trimming pared 1 base from V and 0 bases from J, leaving 12 bases between. The CDR3 nucleotides read TGTGCCAGCTCACCACTTCGTCCGGGGATGAACACTGAAGCTTTCTTT. Encoded protein: CASSPLRPGMNTEAFF.

This chain uses TRBV14 with TRBJ2-7; 10 bases align to TRBD2. Germline CDR1 and CDR2: SGHDN and FVKESK. The CDR3 is 15 residues long. Trimming took 3 bases from V and 3 from J; bases not matched to a gene: 5. The CDR3 DNA is TGTGCCAGCAGCCATAGCGGGAGGCCCCTCTACGAGCAGTACTTC. Translation gives CASSHSGRPLYEQYF.

The chain employs TRBV19 and TRBJ1-4; D perhaps matches TRBD1 (5 bases). Deletions cut 3 bases from V and 14 bases from J, with 13 bases between. The CDR3 extends over 12 amino acids. From germline, CDR1 is LNHDA and CDR2 SQIVND (reference sequence). The CDR3 region has the DNA TGTGCCAGTAGTATGGAGGGACGGCGGCTGTTTTTT. This encodes CASSMEGRRLFF.

This chain uses TRBV6-1 with TRBJ2-7, with D possibly matching TRBD2 (5 bases). This CDR3 comprises 15 residues. The V end lost 0 bases, the J end lost 2 bases, and 11 bases lay between the germline ends. In germline, CDR1 is MNHNS, CDR2 SASEGT. The CDR3 loop reads CASSEAAGTAYEQYV. The CDR3 DNA follows: TGTGCCAGCAGTGAAGCGGCGGGCACGGCCTACGAGCAGTACGTC.

The count of this clone is one. The chain employs TRBV12-3 or TRBV12-4 and TRBJ2-3, with 7 nucleotides matching TRBD2. The CDR3 contains 12 residues. The junction had 3 bases not matched to a gene; V was cut back by 7 bases and J by 5 bases. CDR3 in amino acids: CASNIAGDTQYF. The CDR3 bases are TGTGCCAGCAATATAGCGGGAGATACGCAGTATTTT.

This clone was picked up one time. V and J are TRBV6-5 and TRBJ2-2; 11 bases line up with TRBD2. The germline CDR1 and CDR2 sequences are MNHEY and SVGAGI. The CDR3 totals 15 residues. Trimming cost V 5 bases and J 5 bases; bases outside gene matches: 4. In DNA form, the CDR3 reads TGTGCCAGCAGTCCACGACTAGCGGGGACCGGGGAGCTGTTTTTT. This translates into CASSPRLAGTGELFF.

This chain connects TRBV27 to TRBJ2-1, with a tentative D call TRBD2 (7 bases). V gave up 3 bases and J gave up 2 bases, with 14 bases separating them. Germline loops: CDR1 MNHEY, CDR2 SMNVEV (reference sequence). The CDR3 runs 16 residues. The CDR3 spells CASSLGGGATYNEQFF. The CDR3 DNA sequence: TGTGCCAGCAGTTTGGGTGGGGGGGCCACCTACAATGAGCAGTTCTTC.

The chain links TRBV2 to TRBJ1-2, with TRBD1 matching 9 bases. The CDR3 is 14 residues long. The germline CDR1 and CDR2 sequences are SNHLY and FYNNEI. J was trimmed by 3 bases and V by 8 bases; bases with no gene match: 7. CDR3 sequence (DNA): TGTGCCAGCGAAATGGACAGGGGATACTATGGCTACACCTTC. Protein product: CASEMDRGYYGYTF.

The chain couples TRBV10-3 to TRBJ1-4; D not resolved. This CDR3 spans 16 amino acids. V lost 0 bases, J lost 0 bases, and 8 bases lay in between. From germline, CDR1 is ENHRY and CDR2 SYGVKD. For the CDR3, the DNA is TGTGCCATCAGTGAGTCTCCCGGAACAACTAATGAAAAACTGTTTTTT. Residues: CAISESPGTTNEKLFF.

The genes are TRBV15 and TRBJ2-1; 7 bases fit TRBD1. The V gene end was trimmed by 0 bases and the J gene end by 4 bases; junction bases not matched to a gene: 3. The V gene's germline CDR1 is LNHNV and CDR2 YYDKDF (reference sequence). The length of the CDR3 is 15 residues. The CDR3 sequence: CATSREGDSYNEQFF. The CDR3 region has the DNA TGTGCCACCAGCAGAGAGGGGGACAGTTACAATGAGCAGTTCTTC.

The CDR3: CASSPVGTGLLGGNSPLHF. In DNA, the CDR3 is TGTGCCAGCAGCCCCGTGGGGACAGGGTTGTTAGGGGGCAATTCACCCCTCCACTTT. V and J are TRBV7-9 and TRBJ1-6; 9 positions agree with TRBD1. V gave up 5 bases and J gave up 7 bases; unmatched junction bases: 18. This CDR3 is built from 19 residues. Looked up from germline, CDR1 is SEHNR and CDR2 is FQNEAQ (reference sequence). Variable domain in full (rest from reference TRBV7-9 and TRBJ1-6): DTGVSQNPRHKITKRGQNVTFRCDPISEHNRLYWYRQTLGQGPEFLTYFQNEAQLEKSRLLSDRFSAERPKGSFSTLEIQRTEQGDSAMYLCASSPVGTGLLGGNSPLHFGNGTRLTVT.

The chain couples TRBV21-1 to TRBJ1-5; the D segment call TRBD1 is taken from the table without a DNA check. TRBV21-1 is a pseudogene segment. CDR3 size: 15 residues. The chain's CDR3 is CASSLPGQGCQPQHF. DNA for the CDR3: TGTGCCAGCAGCCTTCCGGGACAGGGGTGTCAGCCCCAGCATTTT.

CDR3 nucleotide sequence: TGTGCCAGCAGTTTACCCATACCCCGGGGGACAGGGGGCTATGGCTACACCTTC. It yields the protein CASSLPIPRGTGGYGYTF. The chain carries TRBV28 and TRBJ1-2, with 11 bases lining up with TRBD1. V lost 2 bases, J lost 4 bases, and 12 bases stayed unmatched. The CDR3 sequence is 18 residues long. In germline, CDR1 is MDHEN, CDR2 SYDVKM.

The chain employs TRBV3-1 (or the pseudogene TRBV3-2) and TRBJ1-5; D unclear. CDR1 LGHDT and CDR2 YNNKEL come from the germline V gene (reference sequence). Trimming stripped 4 bases from V and 4 bases from J, with 14 bases between. The CDR3 runs to 15 residues. The chain's CDR3 is CASSPGWNSNQPQHF. The CDR3 nucleotides read TGTGCCAGCAGCCCGGGCTGGAATTCGAATCAGCCCCAGCATTTT.

The chain couples TRBV6-6 to TRBJ2-1, with a possible D match to TRBD1 (5 bases). Trimming shortened V by 6 bases and J by 3 bases, and 15 bases separated the two germline ends. The CDR3 sequence is 15 residues long. Germline V gives CDR1 MNHNY, CDR2 SVGAGI (reference sequence). CDR3 amino acids: CASSADRSFYNEQFF. In DNA form, the CDR3 reads TGTGCCAGCAGCGCTGACAGATCTTTCTACAATGAGCAGTTCTTC.

The chain carries TRBV27 and TRBJ2-2; 7 bases fit TRBD1. Germline values: CDR1 MNHEY, CDR2 SMNVEV (reference sequence). The CDR3 consists of 15 residues. Losses at the gene ends were 7 bases for V and 6 bases for J; bases not matched to a gene: 11. CDR3 coding DNA: TGTGCCAGCACCCCAACCGGACAGGCACCCGGGGAGCTGTTTTTT. This sequence encodes CASTPTGQAPGELFF.

The chain links TRBV13 to TRBJ2-1; perhaps D is TRBD1 or TRBD2 (5 bases each). The germline V gene has CDR1 PRHDT and CDR2 FYEKMQ (reference sequence). The CDR3 consists of 20 residues. V was pared by 4 bases and J by 0 bases, with 25 bases between. CDR3 bases: TGTGCCAGCAGCTCTTATCAACGCCGGGACGGAAAAAGCTCCTACAATGAGCAGTTCTTC. Amino acids: CASSSYQRRDGKSSYNEQFF. The variable domain in full, with the rest retrieved from reference TRBV13 and TRBJ2-1, is AAGVIQSPRHLIKEKRETATLKCYPIPRHDTVYWYQQGPGQDPQFLISFYEKMQSDKGSIPDRFSAQQFSDYHSELNMSSLELGDSALYFCASSSYQRRDGKSSYNEQFFGPGTRLTVL.

The genes are TRBV19 and TRBJ2-5, with unresolved D. The CDR3 spans 14 residues. Germline V CDR1 and CDR2: LNHDA, SQIVND (reference sequence). The V and J ends lost 6 bases and 1 base respectively, with 12 bases between them. CDR3 in amino acids: CASRGMGSQETQYF. CDR3 bases: TGTGCCAGTAGGGGGATGGGTAGCCAAGAGACCCAGTACTTC. The variable domain in full, with the rest retrieved from reference TRBV19 and TRBJ2-5, is DGGITQSPKYLFRKEGQNVTLSCEQNLNHDAMYWYRQDPGQGLRLIYYSQIVNDFQKGDIAEGYSVSREKKESFPLTVTSAQKNPTAFYLCASRGMGSQETQYFGPGTRLLVL.

The chain combines TRBV4-1 with TRBJ2-7; 7 bases map to TRBD1. The V gene's germline CDR1 is MGHRA and CDR2 YSYEKL. V trimming: 4 bases; J trimming: 0 bases; junction bases outside the gene matches: 3. The CDR3 has 14 amino acids. DNA of the CDR3: TGCGCCAGCAGCCCCCGGGACAGCTCCTACGAGCAGTACTTC. The encoded protein is CASSPRDSSYEQYF.

This clone was counted once. The chain couples TRBV13 to TRBJ2-2; the D gene is possibly TRBD2 (6 bases). The CDR3 has 13 residues. Looked up from germline, CDR1 is PRHDT and CDR2 is FYEKMQ (reference sequence). Trimming removed 4 bases from V and 8 bases from J, with 11 bases in between. The CDR3: CASSSGLLGELFF. The DNA of the CDR3 is TGTGCCAGCAGCTCGGGACTTCTAGGGGAGCTGTTTTTT.

This rearrangement joins TRBV6-6 to TRBJ1-5, with a possible D match to TRBD1 (5 bases). The CDR3 sequence is 15 residues long. V shed 0 bases and J shed 5 bases, with 11 bases lying between them. The germline V gene encodes CDR1 MNHNY and CDR2 SVGAGI (reference sequence). The CDR3 protein is CASSYSPGLDQPQHF. CDR3 bases: TGTGCCAGCAGTTACTCGCCAGGGCTGGATCAGCCCCAGCATTTT.

The V and J genes are TRBV29-1 and TRBJ2-5; D not resolved. V gave up 5 bases and J gave up 5 bases, with 12 bases separating them. CDR3 length: 12 residues. Germline V gene data show CDR1 as SQVTM and CDR2 as ANQGSEA. CDR3 nucleotide sequence: TGCAGCGTTTACCACATTATGGAGACCCAGTACTTC. Amino acid sequence: CSVYHIMETQYF.

The chain joins TRBV14 to TRBJ1-2, with D possibly being TRBD1 (5 bases). Germline loops: CDR1 SGHDN, CDR2 FVKESK. The CDR3 extends over 13 amino acids. V was pared by 5 bases and J by 2 bases, with 9 bases between. CDR3 DNA sequence: TGTGCCAGCAGCTGGACACGAAACTATGGCTACACCTTC. This translates into CASSWTRNYGYTF.

This chain links TRBV5-1 with TRBJ2-1, with D hard to call. V was cut by 7 bases and J by 2 bases, with 16 bases left in between. The V gene's germline CDR1 is SGHRS and CDR2 YFSETQ. This CDR3 has 15 residues. The CDR3 sequence: CASALSGDTYNEQFF. CDR3 bases: TGCGCCAGCGCCCTCTCAGGAGACACCTACAATGAGCAGTTCTTC.

The chain employs TRBV6-5 and TRBJ1-2, with 9 bases fitting TRBD1. Germline assignment: CDR1 MNHEY and CDR2 SVGAGI. CDR3 length equals 15 residues. Trimming removed 0 bases from V and 4 bases from J; junction bases left unmatched: 3. CDR3 nucleotides: TGTGCCAGCAGTTACTCCGGGACAGGGAGCTATGGCTACACCTTC. Residues: CASSYSGTGSYGYTF.

The rearrangement uses TRBV2 and TRBJ1-4, with TRBD1 matching 10 bases. Trimming took 1 base from V and 7 from J; bases not matched to a gene: 0. The CDR3 has 14 amino acids. Germline CDR1 and CDR2: SNHLY and FYNNEI. The CDR3 region has the DNA TGTGCCAGCAGTGAAGGGACAGGGGGTGAAAAACTGTTTTTT. The encoded protein is CASSEGTGGEKLFF.

The chain has TRBV6-5 and TRBJ1-1; D unclear. Trimming removed 5 bases at V and 4 bases at J, with 11 bases between. CDR1 is MNHEY, CDR2 SVGAGI, per germline. The CDR3 length is 13 residues. The DNA of the CDR3 is TGTGCCAGCAGTCGAAGAACTCGCACTGAAGCTTTCTTT. It yields the protein CASSRRTRTEAFF.